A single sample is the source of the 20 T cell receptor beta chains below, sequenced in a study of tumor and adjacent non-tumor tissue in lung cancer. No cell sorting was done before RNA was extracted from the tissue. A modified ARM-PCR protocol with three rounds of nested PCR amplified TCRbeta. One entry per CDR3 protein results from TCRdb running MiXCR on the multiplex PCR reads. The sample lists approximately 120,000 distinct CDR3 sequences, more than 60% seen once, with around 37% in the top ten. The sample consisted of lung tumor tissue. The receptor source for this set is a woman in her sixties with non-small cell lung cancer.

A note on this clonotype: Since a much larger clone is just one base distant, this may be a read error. For the CDR3, the DNA is TGTGTCAGCAGCCAGGACAGACTAGCCAAAAACATTCAGTACTTC. The encoded protein is CVSSQDRLAKNIQYF. This rearrangement joins TRBV5-6 to TRBJ2-4, with TRBD1 as a possible D gene (6 bases). Germline values: CDR1 SGHDT, CDR2 YYEEEE. This CDR3 comprises 15 residues.

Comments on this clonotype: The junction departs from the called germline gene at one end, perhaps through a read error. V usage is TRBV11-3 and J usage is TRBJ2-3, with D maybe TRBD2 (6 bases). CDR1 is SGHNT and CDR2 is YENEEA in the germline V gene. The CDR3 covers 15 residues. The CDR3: CTSSPAGQGGHTQYF. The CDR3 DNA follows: TGTACCAGCAGCCCCGCTGGGCAGGGAGGTCATACGCAATATTTT.

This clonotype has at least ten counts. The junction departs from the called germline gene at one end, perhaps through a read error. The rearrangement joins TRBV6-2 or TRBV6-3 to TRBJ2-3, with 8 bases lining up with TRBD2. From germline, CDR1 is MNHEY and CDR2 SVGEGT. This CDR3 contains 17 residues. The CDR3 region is CASRHTGRGGRTDTQYF. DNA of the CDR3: TGTGCCAGCAGACACACGGGACGGGGGGGCCGCACGGATACGCAGTATTTT.

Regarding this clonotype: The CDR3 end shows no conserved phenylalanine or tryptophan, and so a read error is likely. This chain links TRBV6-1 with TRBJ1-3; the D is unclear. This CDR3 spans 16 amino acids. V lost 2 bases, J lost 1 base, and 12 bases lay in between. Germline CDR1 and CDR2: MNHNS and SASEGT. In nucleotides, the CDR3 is TGTGCCAGCAGTGAAACGGGCAGCTGGTCTGGAAACACCATATATTTA. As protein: CASSETGSWSGNTIYL.

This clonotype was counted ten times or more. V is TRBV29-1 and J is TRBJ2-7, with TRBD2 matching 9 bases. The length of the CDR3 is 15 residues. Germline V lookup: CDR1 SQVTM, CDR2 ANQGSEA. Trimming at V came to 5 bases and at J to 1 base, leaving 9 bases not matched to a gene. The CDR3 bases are TGCAGCGTTCGGTTAGCGGGAGAGTTATCCTACGAGCAGTACTTC. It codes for CSVRLAGELSYEQYF.

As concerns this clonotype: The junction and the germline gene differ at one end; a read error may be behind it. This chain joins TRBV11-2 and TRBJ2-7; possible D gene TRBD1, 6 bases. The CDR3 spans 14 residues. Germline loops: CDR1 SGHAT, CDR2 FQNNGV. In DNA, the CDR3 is TGTGCCAGGAGCTACTGGGACAAGGGCTACGAGCAGTACTTC. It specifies CARSYWDKGYEQYF.

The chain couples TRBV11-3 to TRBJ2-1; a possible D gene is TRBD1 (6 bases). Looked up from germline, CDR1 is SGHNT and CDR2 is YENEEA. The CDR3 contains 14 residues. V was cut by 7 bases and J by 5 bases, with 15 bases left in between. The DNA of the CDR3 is TGTGCCAGCAAGGGACAAGGGGCCAACAATGAGCAGTTCTTC. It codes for CASKGQGANNEQFF.

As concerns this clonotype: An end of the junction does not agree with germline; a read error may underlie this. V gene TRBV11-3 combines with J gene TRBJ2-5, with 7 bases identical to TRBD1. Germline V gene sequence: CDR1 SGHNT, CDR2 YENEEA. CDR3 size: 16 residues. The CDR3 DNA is TGTGCCAGCAGCTTAGACCAGGGTACAACAGGGGAGACTCAGTACTTC. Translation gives CASSLDQGTTGETQYF.

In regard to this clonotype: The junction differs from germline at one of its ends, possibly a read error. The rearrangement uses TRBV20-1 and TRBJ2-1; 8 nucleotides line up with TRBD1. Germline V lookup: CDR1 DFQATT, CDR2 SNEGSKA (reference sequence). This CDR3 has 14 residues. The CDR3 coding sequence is TGCAGTGCACAAGCACAGGGGGGATTCAATGAGCAGTTCTTT. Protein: CSAQAQGGFNEQFF.

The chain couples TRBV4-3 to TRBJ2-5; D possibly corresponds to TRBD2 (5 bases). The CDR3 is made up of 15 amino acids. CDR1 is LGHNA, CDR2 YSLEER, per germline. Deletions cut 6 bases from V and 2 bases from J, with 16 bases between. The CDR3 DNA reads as TGCGCCAGCAGACGACACCGGGAATATCAAGAGACCCAGTACTTC. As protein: CASRRHREYQETQYF.

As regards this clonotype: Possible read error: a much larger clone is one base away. The DNA for the CDR3 is TGCGCCAGCAGCCAAGATCTCCAAAGCCAGTACTTC. Amino acid sequence: CASSQDLQSQYF. The rearrangement uses TRBV4-1 and TRBJ2-7; no reliable D call. CDR1 is MGHRA, CDR2 YSYEKL, per germline. The CDR3 loop spans 12 amino acids. V was shortened by 0 bases and J by 10 bases, with 10 bases between the two germline ends.

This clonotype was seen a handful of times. DNA of the CDR3: TGTGCCAGCAGCCAAGTTCGGACTGAGCAGTACTTC. Amino acids: CASSQVRTEQYF. The chain uses TRBV14 and TRBJ2-7; D might be TRBD2 (5 bases). From germline, CDR1 is SGHDN and CDR2 FVKESK. V gave up 1 base and J gave up 7 bases, with 8 bases separating them. The CDR3 is made up of 12 amino acids.

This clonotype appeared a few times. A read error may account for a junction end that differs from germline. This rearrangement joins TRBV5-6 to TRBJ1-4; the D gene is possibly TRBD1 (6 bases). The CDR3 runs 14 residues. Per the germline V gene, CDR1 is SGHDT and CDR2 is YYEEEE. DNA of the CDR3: TGTGCCAACAGCTTGTCGGCAGGGGCTGAAAAACTGTTTTTT. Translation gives CANSLSAGAEKLFF.

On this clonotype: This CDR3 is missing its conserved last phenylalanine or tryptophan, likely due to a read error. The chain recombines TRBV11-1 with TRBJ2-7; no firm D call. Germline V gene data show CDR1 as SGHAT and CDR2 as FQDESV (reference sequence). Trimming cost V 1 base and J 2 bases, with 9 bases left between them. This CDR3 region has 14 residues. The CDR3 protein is CASSLGSTAYEQYL. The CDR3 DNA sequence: TGTGCCAGCAGCTTAGGGAGTACAGCCTACGAGCAGTACTTA.

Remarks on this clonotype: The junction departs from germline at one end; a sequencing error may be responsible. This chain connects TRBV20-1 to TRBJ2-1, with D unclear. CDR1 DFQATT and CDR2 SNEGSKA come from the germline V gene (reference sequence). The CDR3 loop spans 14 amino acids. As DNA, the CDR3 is TGCAGTGCTAGAGTGGAAGTGGGCTTCAATGAGAAGTTCTTC. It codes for CSARVEVGFNEKFF.

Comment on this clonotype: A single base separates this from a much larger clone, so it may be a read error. DNA of the CDR3: TGTGCCAGCACTCTGGGACACCCAGGAAACACCATATATTTT. Translation: CASTLGHPGNTIYF. V usage is TRBV6-5 and J usage is TRBJ1-3; TRBD1 might be the D (6 bases). The germline V and J ends were trimmed by 7 bases and 4 bases, with 14 bases remaining between them. The CDR3 totals 14 residues. CDR1 and CDR2 (germline): MNHEY, SVGAGI.

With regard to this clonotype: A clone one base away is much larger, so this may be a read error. CDR3 sequence: CANSLYSVYEQYF. DNA of the CDR3: TGTGCCAACAGTTTATACTCAGTCTACGAGCAGTACTTC. This sequence joins TRBV28 and TRBJ2-7; D unclear. Germline V gene lookup returns CDR1 MDHEN and CDR2 SYDVKM. The CDR3 length is 13 residues. Drawing the rest from reference TRBV28 and TRBJ2-7, the complete variable domain is DVKVTQSSRYLVKRTGEKVFLECVQDMDHENMFWYRQDPGLGLRLIYFSYDVKMKEKGDIPEGYSVSREKKERFSLILESASTNQTSMYLCANSLYSVYEQYFGPGTRLTVT.

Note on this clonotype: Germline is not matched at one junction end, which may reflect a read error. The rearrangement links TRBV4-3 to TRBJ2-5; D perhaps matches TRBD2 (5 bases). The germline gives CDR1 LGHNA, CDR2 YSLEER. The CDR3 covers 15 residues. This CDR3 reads CTSSQDHRDAETQCF. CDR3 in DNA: TGCACCAGCAGCCAAGATCATCGGGATGCGGAGACCCAGTGCTTC.

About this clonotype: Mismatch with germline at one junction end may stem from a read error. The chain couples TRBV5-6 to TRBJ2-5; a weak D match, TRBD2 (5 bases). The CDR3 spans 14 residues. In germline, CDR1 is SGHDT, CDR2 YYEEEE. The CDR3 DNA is TGTGCCAACAGCTTCGATAACGGGATCGAGACCCAGTACTTC. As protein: CANSFDNGIETQYF.

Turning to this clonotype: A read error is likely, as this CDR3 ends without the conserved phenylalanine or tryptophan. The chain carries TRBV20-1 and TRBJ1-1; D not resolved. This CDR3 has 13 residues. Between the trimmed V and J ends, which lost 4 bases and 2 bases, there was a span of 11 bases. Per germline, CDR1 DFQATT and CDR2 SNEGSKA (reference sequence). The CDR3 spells CSATPGANTEAFI. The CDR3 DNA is TGCAGTGCTACTCCGGGAGCCAACACTGAAGCTTTCATT.